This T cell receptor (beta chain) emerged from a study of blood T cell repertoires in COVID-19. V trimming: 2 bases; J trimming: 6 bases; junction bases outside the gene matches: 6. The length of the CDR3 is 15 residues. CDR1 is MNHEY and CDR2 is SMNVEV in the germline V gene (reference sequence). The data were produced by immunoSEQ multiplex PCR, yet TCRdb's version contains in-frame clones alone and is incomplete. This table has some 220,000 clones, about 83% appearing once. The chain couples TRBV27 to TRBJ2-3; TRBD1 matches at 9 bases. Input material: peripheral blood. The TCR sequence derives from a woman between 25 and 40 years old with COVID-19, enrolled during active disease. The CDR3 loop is CASSLPGQGRDTQYF. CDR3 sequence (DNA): TGTGCCAGCAGTTTACCCGGACAGGGGAGGGATACGCAGTATTTT.